This TCR beta chain was recovered during a study of post-analysis software for immune sequencing data (dated by TCRdb to 2015 to 2017). Study-level background: Relapsing-remitting, secondary progressive and progressive-relapsing multiple sclerosis were recorded as disease courses, and subtype annotation was lacking for some patients. A subset of samples was prepared in parallel using single-end sample barcoding, then pooled and co-amplified after Illumina adapter ligation. The multiple sclerosis patient repertoires were compared with about a dozen previously published healthy control repertoires from donors aged about 6 to 26 years. Overall results and qualifications from the work: The control group was slightly older than the multiple sclerosis patient group. Significantly higher frequencies in patients than in controls were found for roughly 5 TRBV segments, including TRBV5-6, TRBV5-1 and TRBV20-1. Compared with controls, multiple sclerosis patients had significantly lower normalized Chao1 diversity, a finding suggesting substantial peripheral T-cell clonal expansion. Direct clustering with F measure showed strong co-clustering of samples prepared in the same batch, prompting a batch-effect correction.

In regard to this clonotype: Its antigen remains undetermined. It has no much larger one-base neighbor in the sample; base qualities were not kept.

The library was made by PCR. Sequenced using an Illumina HiSeq 2500. Unique molecular identifiers were incorporated into TCR beta cDNA libraries to reduce PCR and sequencing biases. Per 1 to 10 million input T cells, approximately 500,000 cDNA molecules were obtained, such that each molecule approximated one T cell. Patient libraries were prepared and sequenced with the same protocol used for the earlier healthy control dataset. Samples belonging to the same batch were prepared together, multiplexed and sequenced on a shared HiSeq lane. The original pipeline was this. MIGEC was used to process the raw barcoded reads, and molecular identifier groups with only a single read were discarded before consensus assembly and CDR3 extraction. VDJtools was used for post-analysis of the clonotype tables, and diversity was normalized by down-sampling every dataset to the size of the smallest sample. In repertoire overlap clustering, CDR3 amino acid sequences, but not nucleotide sequences, were matched to correct batch-related cross-sample contamination. In TCRdb, the public reads were trimmed at Q25 with fastp and aligned with MiXCR, with productive beta chains retained. Merged by CDR3 protein, the rows form single entries marked with the most common genes and DNA. The V and J calls follow TCRdb's processing rather than the paper's. For this sample there are a few hundred thousand distinct CDR3 sequences; 34% appear just once. The ten most abundant clones make up under 7% of the sample.

The germline V gene encodes CDR1 SGHRS and CDR2 YFSETQ. At the junction V is shortened by 1 base and J by 4 bases; bases outside the gene matches: 7. The CDR3, cysteine through phenylalanine, is 17 amino acids long. Solely the CDR3 DNA is kept, with 51 bases framed from the first base. TCR beta repertoires were profiled from peripheral blood of about a dozen young patients with multiple sclerosis to demonstrate the VDJtools post-analysis software. The multiple sclerosis patients were children and adolescents between about 6 and 16 years of age. Material: blood. The TCR comes from a girl younger than 18 with multiple sclerosis. The chain is encoded by TRBV5-1 joined to TRBJ2-4; TRBD2 aligns with 11 central bases. The CDR3 is CASSLIFSGGEKNIQYF. The DNA is TGCGCCAGCAGCTTGATTTTTAGCGGGGGGGAGAAAAACATTCAGTACTTC.